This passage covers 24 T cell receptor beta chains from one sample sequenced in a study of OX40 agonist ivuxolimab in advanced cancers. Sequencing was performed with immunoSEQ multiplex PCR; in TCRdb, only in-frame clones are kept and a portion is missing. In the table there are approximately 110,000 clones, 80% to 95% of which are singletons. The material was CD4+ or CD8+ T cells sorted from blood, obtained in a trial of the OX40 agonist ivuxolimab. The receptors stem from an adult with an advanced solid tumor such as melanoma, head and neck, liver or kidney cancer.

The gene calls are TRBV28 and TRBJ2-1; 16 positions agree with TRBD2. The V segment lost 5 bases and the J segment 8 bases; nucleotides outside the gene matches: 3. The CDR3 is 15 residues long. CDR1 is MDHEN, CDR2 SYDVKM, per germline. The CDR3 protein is CASSGGLAGGYEQFF. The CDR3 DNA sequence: TGTGCCAGCAGTGGGGGACTAGCGGGAGGGTATGAGCAGTTCTTC. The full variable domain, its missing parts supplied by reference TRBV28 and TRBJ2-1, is DVKVTQSSRYLVKRTGEKVFLECVQDMDHENMFWYRQDPGLGLRLIYFSYDVKMKEKGDIPEGYSVSREKKERFSLILESASTNQTSMYLCASSGGLAGGYEQFFGPGTRLTVL.

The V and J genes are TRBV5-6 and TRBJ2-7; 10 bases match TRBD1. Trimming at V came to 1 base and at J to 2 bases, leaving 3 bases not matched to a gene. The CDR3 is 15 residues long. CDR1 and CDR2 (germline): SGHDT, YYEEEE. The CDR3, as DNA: TGTGCCAGCAGCTTGATGACAGGGGGCCCCTACGAGCAGTACTTC. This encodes CASSLMTGGPYEQYF.

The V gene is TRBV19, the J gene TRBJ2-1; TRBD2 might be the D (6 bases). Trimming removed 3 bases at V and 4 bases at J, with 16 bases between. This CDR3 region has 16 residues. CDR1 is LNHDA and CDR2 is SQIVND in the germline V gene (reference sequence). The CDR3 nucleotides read TGTGCCAGTAGTATTCTCTCCGGGACTCCGTACAATGAGCAGTTCTTC. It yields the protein CASSILSGTPYNEQFF. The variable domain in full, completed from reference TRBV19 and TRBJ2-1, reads DGGITQSPKYLFRKEGQNVTLSCEQNLNHDAMYWYRQDPGQGLRLIYYSQIVNDFQKGDIAEGYSVSREKKESFPLTVTSAQKNPTAFYLCASSILSGTPYNEQFFGPGTRLTVL.

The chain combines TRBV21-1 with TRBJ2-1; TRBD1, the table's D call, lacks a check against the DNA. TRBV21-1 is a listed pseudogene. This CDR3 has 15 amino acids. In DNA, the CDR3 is TGTGCCAGCAGCCCTCGACAGGGTTCGATACATGAGCAGTTCTTC. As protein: CASSPRQGSIHEQFF.

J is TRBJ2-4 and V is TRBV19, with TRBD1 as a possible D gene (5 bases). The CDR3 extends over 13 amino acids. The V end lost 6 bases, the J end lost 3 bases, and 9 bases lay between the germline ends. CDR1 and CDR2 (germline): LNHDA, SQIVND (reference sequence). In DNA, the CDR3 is TGTGCCAGTAGGACAGAGAACAAAAACATTCAGTACTTC. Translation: CASRTENKNIQYF.

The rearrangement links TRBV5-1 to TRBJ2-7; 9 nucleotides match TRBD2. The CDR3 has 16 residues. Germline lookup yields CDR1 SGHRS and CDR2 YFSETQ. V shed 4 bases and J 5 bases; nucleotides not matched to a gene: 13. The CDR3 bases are TGCGCCAGCAGCCGACAAGCTAGCGGGGCCACCCACGAGCAGTACTTC. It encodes CASSRQASGATHEQYF. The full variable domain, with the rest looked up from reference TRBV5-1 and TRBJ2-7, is KAGVTQTPRYLIKTRGQQVTLSCSPISGHRSVSWYQQTPGQGLQFLFEYFSETQRNKGNFPGRFSGRQFSNSRSEMNVSTLELGDSALYLCASSRQASGATHEQYFGPGTRLTVT.

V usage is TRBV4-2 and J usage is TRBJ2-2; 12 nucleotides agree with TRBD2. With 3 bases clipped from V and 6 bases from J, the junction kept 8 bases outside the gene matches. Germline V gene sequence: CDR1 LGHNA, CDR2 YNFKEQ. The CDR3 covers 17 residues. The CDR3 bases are TGTGCCAGCAGCCAGGTTCTAGCGGGAGGGCCCGCCGGGGAGCTGTTTTTT. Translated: CASSQVLAGGPAGELFF.

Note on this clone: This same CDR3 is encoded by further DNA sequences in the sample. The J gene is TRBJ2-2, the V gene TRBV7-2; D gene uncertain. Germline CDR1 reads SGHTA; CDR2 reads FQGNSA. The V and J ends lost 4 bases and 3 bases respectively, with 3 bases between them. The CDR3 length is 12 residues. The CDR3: CASSSYTGELFF. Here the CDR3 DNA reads TGTGCCAGCAGCTCGTACACCGGGGAGCTGTTTTTT.

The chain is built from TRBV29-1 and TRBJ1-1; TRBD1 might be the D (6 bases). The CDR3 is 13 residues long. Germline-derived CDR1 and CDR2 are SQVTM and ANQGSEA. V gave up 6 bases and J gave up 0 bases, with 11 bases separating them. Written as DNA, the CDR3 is TGCAGCGTGCGGACAGTCCTGAACACTGAAGCTTTCTTT. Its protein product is CSVRTVLNTEAFF.

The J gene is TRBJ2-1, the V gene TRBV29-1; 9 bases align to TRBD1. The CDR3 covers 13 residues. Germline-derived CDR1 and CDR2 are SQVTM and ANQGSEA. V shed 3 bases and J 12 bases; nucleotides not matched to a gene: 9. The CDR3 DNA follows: TGCAGCGTTGAGGACACAGGGGGCAGCGGGCAGTTCTTC. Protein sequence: CSVEDTGGSGQFF.

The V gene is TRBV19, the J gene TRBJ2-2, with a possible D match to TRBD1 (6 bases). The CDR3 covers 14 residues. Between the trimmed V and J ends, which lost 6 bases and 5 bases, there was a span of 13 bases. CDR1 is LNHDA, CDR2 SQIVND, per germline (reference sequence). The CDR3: CASSDKGVTGELFF. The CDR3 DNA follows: TGTGCCAGTAGCGATAAGGGGGTTACCGGGGAGCTGTTTTTT.

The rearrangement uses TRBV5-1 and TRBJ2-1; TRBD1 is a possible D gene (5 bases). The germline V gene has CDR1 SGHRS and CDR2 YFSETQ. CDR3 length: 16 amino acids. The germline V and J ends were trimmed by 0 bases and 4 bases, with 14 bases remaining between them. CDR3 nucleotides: TGCGCCAGCAGCTTGGAGGGGCAGAGAGGATACAATGAGCAGTTCTTC. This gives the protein CASSLEGQRGYNEQFF. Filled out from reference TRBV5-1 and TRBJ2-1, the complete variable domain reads KAGVTQTPRYLIKTRGQQVTLSCSPISGHRSVSWYQQTPGQGLQFLFEYFSETQRNKGNFPGRFSGRQFSNSRSEMNVSTLELGDSALYLCASSLEGQRGYNEQFFGPGTRLTVL.

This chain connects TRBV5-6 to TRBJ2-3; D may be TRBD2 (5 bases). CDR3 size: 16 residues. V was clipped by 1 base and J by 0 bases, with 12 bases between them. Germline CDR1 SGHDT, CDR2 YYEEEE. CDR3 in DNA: TGTGCCAGCAGCTTGATAGCGTTCGCTAGCACAGATACGCAGTATTTT. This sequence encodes CASSLIAFASTDTQYF.

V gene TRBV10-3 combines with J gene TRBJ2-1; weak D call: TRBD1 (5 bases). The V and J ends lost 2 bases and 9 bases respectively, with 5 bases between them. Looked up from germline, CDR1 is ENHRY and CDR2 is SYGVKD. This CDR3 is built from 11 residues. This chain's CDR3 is CAISERGEQFF. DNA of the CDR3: TGTGCCATCAGTGAGAGGGGTGAGCAGTTCTTC.

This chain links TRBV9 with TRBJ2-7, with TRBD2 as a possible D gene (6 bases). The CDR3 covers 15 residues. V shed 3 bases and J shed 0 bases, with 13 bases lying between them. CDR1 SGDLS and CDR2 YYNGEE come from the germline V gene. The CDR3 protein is CASSEGDGSSYEQYF. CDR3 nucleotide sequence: TGTGCCAGCAGCGAAGGAGACGGGAGCTCCTACGAGCAGTACTTC. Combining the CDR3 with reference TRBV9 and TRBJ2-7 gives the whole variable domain DSGVTQTPKHLITATGQRVTLRCSPRSGDLSVYWYQQSLDQGLQFLIQYYNGEERAKGNILERFSAQQFPDLHSELNLSSLELGDSALYFCASSEGDGSSYEQYFGPGTRLTVT.

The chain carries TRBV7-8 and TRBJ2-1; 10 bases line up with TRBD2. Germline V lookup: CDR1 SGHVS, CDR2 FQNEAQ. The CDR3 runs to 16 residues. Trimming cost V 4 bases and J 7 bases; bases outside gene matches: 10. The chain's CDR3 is CASSSDLAGEGNEQFF. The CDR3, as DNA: TGTGCCAGCAGCTCCGATCTAGCGGGAGAGGGGAATGAGCAGTTCTTC.

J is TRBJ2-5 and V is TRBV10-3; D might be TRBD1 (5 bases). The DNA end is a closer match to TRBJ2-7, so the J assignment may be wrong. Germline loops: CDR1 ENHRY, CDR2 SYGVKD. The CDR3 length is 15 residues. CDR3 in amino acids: CAISESTAALYEQYF. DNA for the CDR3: TGTGCCATCAGTGAGTCGACAGCCGCCCTCTACGAGCAGTACTTC.

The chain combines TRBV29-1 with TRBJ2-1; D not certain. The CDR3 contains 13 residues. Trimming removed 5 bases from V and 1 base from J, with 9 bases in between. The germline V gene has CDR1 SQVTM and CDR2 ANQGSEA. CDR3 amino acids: CSVTHLSYNEQFF. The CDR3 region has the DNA TGCAGCGTTACCCATTTATCCTACAATGAGCAGTTCTTC.

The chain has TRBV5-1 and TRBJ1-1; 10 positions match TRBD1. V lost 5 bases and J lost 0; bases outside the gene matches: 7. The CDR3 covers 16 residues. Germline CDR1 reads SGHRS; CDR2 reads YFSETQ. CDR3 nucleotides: TGCGCCAGCAGTTCAGTCGGGACAGGGGTGAACACTGAAGCTTTCTTT. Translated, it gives CASSSVGTGVNTEAFF.

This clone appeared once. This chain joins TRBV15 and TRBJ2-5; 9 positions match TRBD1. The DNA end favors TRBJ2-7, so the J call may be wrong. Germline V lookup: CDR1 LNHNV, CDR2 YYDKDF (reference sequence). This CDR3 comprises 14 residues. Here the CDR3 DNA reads TGTGCCACCAGCCCCCGGGGGACAGGGTTCGAGCAGTACTTC. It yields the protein CATSPRGTGFEQYF.

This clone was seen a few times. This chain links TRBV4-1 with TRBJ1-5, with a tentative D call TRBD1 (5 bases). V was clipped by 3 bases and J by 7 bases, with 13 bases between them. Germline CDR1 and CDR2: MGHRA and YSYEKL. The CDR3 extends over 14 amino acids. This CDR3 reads CASSHPQGGQPQHF. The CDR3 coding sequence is TGCGCCAGCAGCCATCCTCAGGGAGGGCAGCCCCAGCATTTT.

The CDR3 region has the DNA TGTGCCAGCAGTGACTTCGGGGTAATGAACACTGAAGCTTTCTTT. This sequence encodes CASSDFGVMNTEAFF. The rearrangement links TRBV25-1 to TRBJ1-1; no clear D gene. Germline-derived CDR1 and CDR2 are MGHDK and SYGVNS. V was trimmed by 3 bases and J by 0 bases, leaving 11 bases between them. The CDR3 is 15 amino acids.

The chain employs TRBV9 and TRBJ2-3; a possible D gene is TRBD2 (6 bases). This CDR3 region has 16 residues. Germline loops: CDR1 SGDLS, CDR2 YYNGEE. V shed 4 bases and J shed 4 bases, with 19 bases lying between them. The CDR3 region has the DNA TGTGCCAGCAGCCTTACTAACGTGGGGGAGGCAGATACGCAGTATTTT. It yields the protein CASSLTNVGEADTQYF.

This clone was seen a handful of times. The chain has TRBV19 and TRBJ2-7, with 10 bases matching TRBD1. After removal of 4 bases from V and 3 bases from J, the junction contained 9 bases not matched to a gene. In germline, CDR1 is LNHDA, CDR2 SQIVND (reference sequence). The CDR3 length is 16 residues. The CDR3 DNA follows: TGTGCCAGTAGTACTACCGGGACAGGGGCCCTCTACGAGCAGTACTTC. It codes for CASSTTGTGALYEQYF.